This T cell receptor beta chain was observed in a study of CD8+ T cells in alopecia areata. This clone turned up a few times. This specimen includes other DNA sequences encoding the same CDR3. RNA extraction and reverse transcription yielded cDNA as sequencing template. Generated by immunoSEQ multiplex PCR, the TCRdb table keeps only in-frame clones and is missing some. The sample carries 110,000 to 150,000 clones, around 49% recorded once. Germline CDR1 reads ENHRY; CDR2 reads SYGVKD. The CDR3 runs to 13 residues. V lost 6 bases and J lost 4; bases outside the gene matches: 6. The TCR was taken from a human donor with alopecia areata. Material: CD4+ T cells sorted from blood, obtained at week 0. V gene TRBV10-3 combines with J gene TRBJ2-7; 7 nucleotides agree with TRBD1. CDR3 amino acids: CAISDREGYEQYF. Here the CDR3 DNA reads TGTGCCATCAGCGACAGGGAAGGATACGAGCAGTACTTC.